This TCR beta chain was recorded in a study of regulatory T cells in long-lasting Graves disease. Whole-study findings and limits: Possibly, too few samples lowered accuracy.

This clonotype was seen ten or more times. Antigen: not known. The time point was: newly diagnosed GD, antithyroid drugs for less than 3 months. The TCR library was made from RNA extracted from PBMCs. Patients hailed from an endocrinology department in Xi'an, China. CDR3-region Arm-PCR and iRepertoire HTBI primers produced the TCR beta libraries. TCRdb re-called the multiplex PCR reads through MiXCR, storing one row per CDR3 protein. The sample contains approximately 350,000 distinct CDR3 sequences, around 15% of which appear only once. These data are also associated with another study on T cells in Graves' hyperthyroidism and ophthalmopathy. Per that study: Researchers ran a first-round RT-PCR on the TCR CDR3 using the HTBI primer set.

Sequencing was performed on peripheral blood mononuclear cells (PBMCs), taken at new diagnosis, from a patient treated with antithyroid drugs. The source of this sequence is a woman under 30 with Graves disease.

The CDR3 loop reads CASSLRAGELFF. The CDR3, as DNA: TGTGCCAGCAGTTTGCGGGCCGGGGAGCTGTTTTTT. The chain couples TRBV27 to TRBJ2-2; D is possibly TRBD2 (5 bases). This CDR3 spans 12 amino acids. Per the germline V gene, CDR1 is MNHEY and CDR2 is SMNVEV (reference sequence). Trimming took 3 bases from V and 6 from J, leaving 5 bases between them.